This TCR beta chain was retrieved from a study of T-cell memory formation after mild COVID-19. Study-wide background: Largely donor-specific TCR clusters were found. Study-wide results and caveats: The study found contracting CD4+ clones mainly in CM and EM and contracting CD8+ clones in EMRA. Later expanders leaned toward CD4+, whereas clones contracting from day 15 to 85 were balanced CD4/CD8.

TCRdb reprocessed the 5' RACE reads with MiXCR, giving one entry per CDR3 protein. In the table there are approximately 290,000 distinct CDR3 sequences, roughly 15% of which are singletons. This clonotype has only a few counts. What it binds is not known. The CDR3 is 15 residues long. Deletions cut 1 base from V and 6 bases from J, with 13 bases between. Germline CDR1 SEHNR, CDR2 FQNEAQ (reference sequence). The chain carries TRBV7-9 and TRBJ2-1; D is possibly TRBD1 (6 bases). Sequencing was done on a sample of PBMCs or a T cell subset sorted from them (not recorded which). The clonotype originates from a man younger than 35 who had mild COVID-19 (a few samples of this study predate the infection). Cell type and time point are not known. CDR3 sequence reads: CASSLDRDGSNEQFF. CDR3 nucleotide sequence: TGTGCCAGCAGCTTAGACAGGGACGGTAGCAATGAGCAGTTCTTC. Full variable domain (remainder filled in from reference TRBV7-9 and TRBJ2-1): DTGVSQNPRHKITKRGQNVTFRCDPISEHNRLYWYRQTLGQGPEFLTYFQNEAQLEKSRLLSDRFSAERPKGSFSTLEIQRTEQGDSAMYLCASSLDRDGSNEQFFGPGTRLTVL.